Here is one TCR beta chain with its context. Using immunoSEQ multiplex PCR, the repertoire was profiled, and TCRdb retains in-frame clones only, with some absent. This table holds approximately 330,000 clones, roughly 90% found once. The data stem from a study of blood T cell repertoires in COVID-19. Germline V CDR1 and CDR2: MDHEN, SYDVKM. The CDR3 consists of 15 residues. After removal of 7 bases from V and 3 bases from J, the junction contained 8 bases not matched to a gene. This chain joins TRBV28 and TRBJ2-3; 9 nucleotides align to TRBD2. This receptor was taken from a woman aged 40 to 55 with COVID-19, enrolled during active disease. The sample was peripheral blood. The CDR3 here is CASTSRREGTDTQYF. The CDR3 bases are TGTGCCAGCACCTCCAGGCGGGAGGGAACAGATACGCAGTATTTT.